This T cell receptor beta chain was profiled in a study of CD8 T cells in Susac syndrome. About this clonotype itself: What it recognizes is unknown.

This CDR3 spans 13 amino acids. In germline, CDR1 is SGHDT, CDR2 YYEEEE. V lost 2 bases to trimming and J lost 5 bases, with 11 bases between them. Random hexamers primed reverse transcription of 0.5 to 1 ug RNA. A single record per CDR3 protein comes from TCRdb applying MiXCR to the immunoSEQ multiplex PCR reads. This sample carries some 140,000 distinct CDR3 sequences, approximately 95% of them seen once, and the ten largest clones take about 0.18%. Broader study findings: Clonal expansion of Susac CD8+ cells peaked in TEMRA cells, and it also peaked in active patients. As the study acknowledged, the number of individuals in its TCR sequencing and HLA analysis was relatively small.

This chain links TRBV5-6 with TRBJ2-7, with D hard to call. This TCR came from a human donor with Susac syndrome. The specimen sequenced was CD8+ T cells from PBMCs. The CDR3 bases are TGTGCCAGCAGCTTAAGCCTCCTAAACGAGCAGTACTTC. Protein sequence: CASSLSLLNEQYF. Combining the CDR3 with reference TRBV5-6 and TRBJ2-7 gives the whole variable domain DAGVTQSPTHLIKTRGQQVTLRCSPKSGHDTVSWYQQALGQGPQFIFQYYEEEERQRGNFPDRFSGHQFPNYSSELNVNALLLGDSALYLCASSLSLLNEQYFGPGTRLTVT.